The present entry profiles one T cell receptor beta chain with its context. The antigen is unknown. Germline V gene data show CDR1 as SQVTM and CDR2 as ANQGSEA. The CDR3 has 15 residues. J gave up 0 bases and V 3 bases, and 5 bases lay outside the gene matches. These data are taken from a study of T-cell memory formation after mild COVID-19. The study's findings and limits: Cross-reactive memory appears to have joined, as suggested by some responding clones showing up in pre-infection memory.

TCRdb reanalysed the 5' RACE reads using MiXCR and keeps one entry per CDR3 protein. The top ten clones hold 8.5% to 10% of a sample with hundreds of thousands of distinct CDR3 sequences, about 24% of them seen once. This TCR came from an adult woman who had mild COVID-19 (a few samples of this study predate the infection). Cell type and time point are not known. This sequence joins TRBV29-1 and TRBJ1-1; TRBD1 agrees at 9 bases. Sequenced sample: PBMCs or a T cell subset sorted from them (not recorded which). The CDR3 coding sequence is TGCAGCGTTGATACCGGACAGGGGATGAACACTGAAGCTTTCTTT. Amino acid sequence: CSVDTGQGMNTEAFF.